The entry below gives a single TCR beta chain sequence along with its context. The antigen is unknown. Sorted T cells were CFSE-labeled and cultured less than 6 days with allogeneic regulatory or mature dendritic cells at 1:10. This record belongs to a study of regulatory dendritic cells for organ transplantation. The study's findings and limits: Naive T cells showed high diversity, memory cells less, memory CD8+ least. Of resting T cell subsets, memory CD8+ had the most alloreactive clonotypes. Memory CD8+ clonal expansion seemed more limited with regulatory than mature dendritic cells.

TCRdb's table, derived via immunoSEQ multiplex PCR, lists solely in-frame clones and lacks some. Of around 19,000 clones in the sample, approximately 85% are singletons; the top ten hold around 0.68%. V dropped 3 bases and J dropped 0; count of bases not matched to a gene: 8. The CDR3 extends over 16 amino acids. The germline CDR1 and CDR2 sequences are SGHRS and YFSETQ. Sequencing was performed on naive CD4+ T cells from blood cultured with regulatory dendritic cells. Specified subset: CD45RA+ naive T cells. The chain joins TRBV5-1 to TRBJ1-1, with 7 bases fitting TRBD1. The clonotype was recovered from a human donor in good health. The CDR3 sequence: CASSSRGQSMNTEAFF. CDR3 nucleotide sequence: TGCGCCAGCAGCTCCCGGGGACAGAGTATGAACACTGAAGCTTTCTTT.